The entry that follows covers one T cell receptor (beta chain) sequence. Original handling: The authors estimated nucleated cell counts from reference gene primer amplification. The method was immunoSEQ multiplex PCR; TCRdb's version includes in-frame clones alone and lacks a portion of them. Clone size and the V and J calls come from that table; the DNA yielded D and trimming. The table has about 150,000 clones, around 84% seen once. V gave up 4 bases and J gave up 3 bases; unmatched junction bases: 4. The CDR3 spans 15 residues. Germline CDR1 and CDR2: SGDLS and YYNGEE. The data were taken from a study of blood T cell repertoires in COVID-19. Study details: The United States, Italy and Spain provided the acute and convalescent COVID-19 samples.

The chain has TRBV9 and TRBJ2-1, with 10 nucleotides matching TRBD1. The TCR comes from a woman between 50 and 59 years old with acute or convalescent COVID-19. Sequenced input: peripheral blood. CDR3 nucleotides: TGTGCCAGCAGCATCGGACAGGGGGACTACAATGAGCAGTTCTTC. Protein: CASSIGQGDYNEQFF.